The 29 T cell receptor beta chains reported below all come from one sample, sequenced in a study of beta chain features in type 1 diabetes (dated by TCRdb to the late 2010s). Broad study findings and their caveats: In all four CD4+ subsets, TCRB CDR3 length was moderately but significantly shorter in type 1 diabetes patients.

The receptor library was made with the immunoSEQ multiplex PCR assay. The entire amount of isolated RNA was reverse transcribed using the High Capacity cDNA Reverse Transcription Kit, so the sequenced TCRB transcripts were expressed ones. Held by TCRdb, this immuneACCESS table contains in-frame sequences only and omits some clones. Under half of the omission traces to an unresolved V gene where checked; the cause of the rest is unknown. Across this sample there are about 360,000 clones, with roughly an eighth seen only once. Approximately 0.011% of the sample rests with the top ten. Their recognized antigens are unknown. The specimen sequenced was naive CD4+ T cells from blood. In the paper's terms, the cell subset or site label means: true naive CD4+ T cells. Source of these receptors: a woman younger than 35 with type 1 diabetes.

The V and J genes are TRBV4-3 and TRBJ2-1; the D gene is possibly TRBD2 (5 bases). This CDR3 spans 17 amino acids. Germline V gives CDR1 LGHNA, CDR2 YSLEER. V was trimmed by 0 bases and J by 6 bases, leaving 18 bases between them. The chain's CDR3 is CASSQDPPSLNLNEQFF. The CDR3 DNA follows: TGCGCCAGCAGCCAAGACCCCCCTAGCCTAAACCTCAATGAGCAGTTCTTC.

This clone has more than one count but fewer than ten. This rearrangement joins TRBV7-8 to TRBJ1-5; D uncertain. This CDR3 spans 13 amino acids. The ends were cut back, 1 base at V and 5 bases at J, with 6 bases in the middle. Germline-derived CDR1 and CDR2 are SGHVS and FQNEAQ. The CDR3 loop reads CASSLERYQPQHF. The CDR3 region has the DNA TGTGCCAGCAGCTTAGAGCGGTATCAGCCCCAGCATTTT.

V is TRBV6-1 and J is TRBJ2-7; tentatively, D is TRBD2 (6 bases). The CDR3 has 12 amino acids. The V end was cut by 11 bases, the J end by 6 bases, with 17 bases between. CDR1 MNHNS and CDR2 SASEGT come from the germline V gene. Written as DNA, the CDR3 is TGTGCCGCCAGGCGGGGAATGGGCGAGCAGTACTTC. Encoded protein: CAARRGMGEQYF.

This clone showed up just once. The V gene is TRBV28, the J gene TRBJ2-1, with D unresolved. The CDR3 spans 12 residues. Trimming took 6 bases from V and 10 from J, leaving 13 bases between them. Germline CDR1 is MDHEN and CDR2 is SYDVKM. The CDR3 DNA sequence: TGTGCCAGCAGCTCAACTCGCAGGGAGCAGTTCTTC. Translated: CASSSTRREQFF.

The CDR3 bases are TGTGCCAGCAGCCAGGTCGGAGGCACAGATACGCAGTATTTT. Translated, it gives CASSQVGGTDTQYF. The chain is built from TRBV4-2 and TRBJ2-3; D not resolved. Germline V gene lookup returns CDR1 LGHNA and CDR2 YNFKEQ. Between the trimmed V and J ends, which lost 3 bases and 1 base, there was a span of 8 bases. This CDR3 contains 14 residues.

This clone has just a few counts. The chain links TRBV28 to TRBJ2-7; no clear D. The CDR3 is 13 residues long. Germline V gene data show CDR1 as MDHEN and CDR2 as SYDVKM. V lost 6 bases and J 3 bases, leaving 12 bases between the germline ends. DNA of the CDR3: TGTGCCAGCAGCCCCGACACAATCTACGAGCAGTACTTC. Translated: CASSPDTIYEQYF.

The rearrangement joins TRBV12-5 to TRBJ2-5; weak D call: TRBD2 (5 bases). There are 18 residues in the CDR3. Germline V gene sequence: CDR1 LGHNT, CDR2 FRNRAP. The V gene lost 5 bases and the J gene lost 2 bases, with 24 bases spanning the gap. The CDR3 here is CASGPRGWEPTYQETQYF. The CDR3 nucleotides read TGTGCTAGTGGTCCCAGAGGGTGGGAGCCGACATATCAAGAGACCCAGTACTTC.

This chain joins TRBV9 and TRBJ2-7; 8 bases agree with TRBD2. CDR1 is SGDLS, CDR2 YYNGEE, per germline. This CDR3 is built from 15 residues. V gave up 4 bases and J gave up 0 bases; unmatched junction bases: 6. The CDR3 nucleotides read TGTGCCAGCAGCATAACCGGGACTAGCTCCTACGAGCAGTACTTC. Its translation is CASSITGTSSYEQYF.

This clone was counted between two and nine times. V gene TRBV2 combines with J gene TRBJ1-1, with D unresolved. V lost 4 bases to trimming and J lost 0 bases, with 3 bases between them. The CDR3 has 12 residues. Germline V CDR1 and CDR2: SNHLY, FYNNEI. CDR3 residues: CASSAMNTEAFF. The CDR3 nucleotides read TGTGCCAGCAGTGCAATGAACACTGAAGCTTTCTTT.

The CDR3 spells CASSLDRTIGGYTF. The CDR3 DNA reads TGTGCCAGCAGCTTAGATCGGACAATTGGTGGCTACACCTTC. The rearrangement joins TRBV7-9 to TRBJ1-2; perhaps TRBD1 as D (5 bases). Trimming cost V 1 base and J 7 bases, with 13 bases left between them. The V gene's germline CDR1 is SEHNR and CDR2 FQNEAQ (reference sequence). The CDR3 totals 14 residues.

This clone was counted a few times. This chain links TRBV9 with TRBJ2-1, with 9 bases fitting TRBD2. V was clipped by 0 bases and J by 10 bases; unmatched bases: 11. Germline CDR1 and CDR2: SGDLS and YYNGEE. The CDR3 has 16 residues. The CDR3 DNA follows: TGTGCCAGCAGCGTAGGCGCGGGGGGGGTTCCCTGGGAGCAGTTCTTC. Protein sequence: CASSVGAGGVPWEQFF. Full variable domain (remainder filled in from reference TRBV9 and TRBJ2-1): DSGVTQTPKHLITATGQRVTLRCSPRSGDLSVYWYQQSLDQGLQFLIQYYNGEERAKGNILERFSAQQFPDLHSELNLSSLELGDSALYFCASSVGAGGVPWEQFFGPGTRLTVL.

This clone came up a few times. V usage is TRBV4-3 and J usage is TRBJ2-5; tentatively, D is TRBD2 (5 bases). This CDR3 contains 14 residues. The ends were cut back, 0 bases at V and 7 bases at J, with 12 bases in the middle. Germline V gene sequence: CDR1 LGHNA, CDR2 YSLEER. The CDR3 sequence: CASSQEIGRGTQYF. CDR3 DNA sequence: TGCGCCAGCAGCCAAGAGATCGGTCGGGGGACCCAGTACTTC.

This clone has just a few counts. The chain links TRBV6-6 to TRBJ2-5, with TRBD2 matching 8 bases. This CDR3 spans 14 amino acids. CDR1 MNHNY and CDR2 SVGAGI come from the germline V gene (reference sequence). Germline trimming cut 6 bases from V and 4 bases from J; bases unmatched to any gene: 7. CDR3 DNA sequence: TGTGCCAGCAGCTCTAGGACTAGCCGAGAGACCCAGTACTTC. Protein sequence: CASSSRTSRETQYF.

This clone was counted only a few times. The V call is TRBV29-1, the J call TRBJ1-2, with unresolved D. Germline V lookup: CDR1 SQVTM, CDR2 ANQGSEA. V was cut by 3 bases and J by 8 bases, with 13 bases left in between. The CDR3 covers 12 residues. CDR3 region: CSVDGPSEGYTF. The CDR3 nucleotides are TGCAGCGTTGATGGCCCCAGTGAAGGCTACACCTTC. The variable domain in full, with the rest retrieved from reference TRBV29-1 and TRBJ1-2, is SAVISQKPSRDICQRGTSLTIQCQVDSQVTMMFWYRQQPGQSLTLIATANQGSEATYESGFVIDKFPISRPNLTFSTLTVSNMSPEDSSIYLCSVDGPSEGYTFGSGTRLTVV.

For the CDR3, the DNA is TGTGCCAGCAGCCGTGCCGGGACTAGCAATGAGCAGTTCTTC. The encoded protein is CASSRAGTSNEQFF. The chain recombines TRBV28 with TRBJ2-1; TRBD2 aligns across 8 bases. This CDR3 spans 14 amino acids. Losses at the gene ends were 6 bases for V and 6 bases for J; bases not matched to a gene: 7. Per germline, CDR1 MDHEN and CDR2 SYDVKM.

The chain has TRBV5-1 and TRBJ2-3; 8 bases are a match to TRBD2. The CDR3 is made up of 15 amino acids. Germline values: CDR1 SGHRS, CDR2 YFSETQ. V dropped 3 bases and J dropped 2; count of bases not matched to a gene: 5. For the CDR3, the DNA is TGCGCCAGCAGCTCCTTAGCGGGGACCACAGATACGCAGTATTTT. The encoded protein is CASSSLAGTTDTQYF.

This clone appeared a few times. The chain links TRBV18 to TRBJ2-5, with a possible D match to TRBD1 (5 bases). The germline V and J ends were trimmed by 0 bases and 4 bases, with 12 bases remaining between them. The germline gives CDR1 KGHSH, CDR2 LQKENI. There are 15 residues in the CDR3. CDR3 region: CASSPPSPRGETQYF. The CDR3 bases are TGTGCCAGCTCACCACCGAGCCCAAGGGGAGAGACCCAGTACTTC.

The V call is TRBV15, the J call TRBJ2-1; no clear D gene. The germline V gene has CDR1 LNHNV and CDR2 YYDKDF (reference sequence). There are 14 residues in the CDR3. Trimming stripped 0 bases from V and 5 bases from J, with 8 bases between. Here the CDR3 DNA reads TGTGCCACCAGCAGAGACGGGTGGCACAATGAGCAGTTCTTC. This encodes CATSRDGWHNEQFF.

This clone was picked up a small number of times. V is TRBV27 and J is TRBJ1-5, with a tentative D call TRBD1 (6 bases). Trimming shortened V by 6 bases and J by 6 bases, and 12 bases separated the two germline ends. The length of the CDR3 is 13 residues. CDR1 MNHEY and CDR2 SMNVEV come from the germline V gene (reference sequence). The CDR3 DNA follows: TGTGCCAGCAGGGCAGGGGTCGGTCAGCCCCAGCATTTT. Protein: CASRAGVGQPQHF.

The chain recombines TRBV10-3 with TRBJ2-7, with 12 bases aligning to TRBD2. The V and J ends lost 6 bases and 5 bases, in that order; junction bases with no gene match: 8. CDR1 ENHRY and CDR2 SYGVKD come from the germline V gene. This CDR3 contains 15 residues. CDR3 residues: CAIRSTSGSFNEQYF. CDR3 nucleotide sequence: TGTGCCATCAGGTCGACTAGCGGGAGTTTTAACGAGCAGTACTTC.

CDR3 nucleotide sequence: TGTGCCAGCAGTTACTCCGGGGGAGATGCAGATACGCAGTATTTT. Translated, it gives CASSYSGGDADTQYF. The chain employs TRBV6-5 and TRBJ2-3; D perhaps matches TRBD2 (6 bases). V was shortened by 0 bases and J by 4 bases, with 11 bases between the two germline ends. This CDR3 contains 15 residues. Germline CDR1 reads MNHEY; CDR2 reads SVGAGI.

This clone was picked up a small number of times. The rearrangement joins TRBV4-3 to TRBJ2-2, with 8 bases matching TRBD2. The germline CDR1 and CDR2 sequences are LGHNA and YSLEER. Trimming took 1 base from V and 7 from J; bases not matched to a gene: 8. The length of the CDR3 is 16 residues. The CDR3 here is CASSQGPSGLSGELFF. The CDR3 DNA follows: TGCGCCAGCAGCCAAGGTCCTAGCGGGCTGAGCGGGGAGCTGTTTTTT.

The chain links TRBV7-6 to TRBJ2-3; 7 nucleotides agree with TRBD1. CDR1 SGHVS and CDR2 FNYEAQ come from the germline V gene. This CDR3 has 16 amino acids. V shed 5 bases, J shed 4 bases, and the junction held 12 bases outside the gene matches. The CDR3 DNA reads TGTGCCAGCAGCCTACCAACAGGGGCCGAGGCAGATACGCAGTATTTT. This translates into CASSLPTGAEADTQYF.

This chain links TRBV30 with TRBJ2-6; D not resolved. This CDR3 has 14 residues. CDR1 and CDR2 from the germline V gene are GTSNPN and SVGIG (reference sequence). V was clipped by 4 bases and J by 2 bases, with 9 bases between them. CDR3 nucleotides: TGTGCCTGGACTCTCCGGGCTGGGGCCAACGTCCTGACTTTC. Translated: CAWTLRAGANVLTF. The variable domain in full, with the rest retrieved from reference TRBV30 and TRBJ2-6, is SQTIHQWPATLVQPVGSPLSLECTVEGTSNPNLYWYRQAAGRGLQLLFYSVGIGQISSEVPQNLSASRPQDRQFILSSKKLLLSDSGFYLCAWTLRAGANVLTFGAGSRLTVL.

The V and J genes are TRBV9 and TRBJ2-7; 8 nucleotides align to TRBD1. The CDR3 spans 14 residues. From germline, CDR1 is SGDLS and CDR2 YYNGEE. The V segment lost 4 bases and the J segment 2 bases; nucleotides outside the gene matches: 5. The CDR3: CASSIGQGAYEQYF. CDR3 coding DNA: TGTGCCAGCAGCATTGGACAGGGCGCCTACGAGCAGTACTTC.

This clone was found a few times. Other nucleotide sequences from this sample produce the same CDR3. This chain connects TRBV18 to TRBJ1-5; 11 bases are shared with TRBD1. The V segment lost 3 bases and the J segment 5 bases; nucleotides outside the gene matches: 3. Germline V CDR1 and CDR2: KGHSH, LQKENI. This CDR3 is 15 amino acids long. DNA for the CDR3: TGTGCCAGCTCACCTGGGACAGGGGGTGATCAGCCCCAGCATTTT. Translated, it gives CASSPGTGGDQPQHF.

This clone was observed a handful of times. The chain recombines TRBV4-3 with TRBJ1-2; TRBD1 matches at 7 bases. V lost 4 bases and J lost 2; bases outside the gene matches: 4. The CDR3 runs to 14 residues. Germline V gene data show CDR1 as LGHNA and CDR2 as YSLEER. The CDR3 spells CASSRMGQNYGYTF. As DNA, the CDR3 is TGCGCCAGCAGCCGAATGGGACAGAACTATGGCTACACCTTC.

This clone was found a few times. V gene TRBV6-6 combines with J gene TRBJ2-2; possibly TRBD2 for D (5 bases). The length of the CDR3 is 12 residues. CDR1 and CDR2 from the germline V gene are MNHNY and SVGAGI (reference sequence). Trimming stripped 8 bases from V and 1 base from J, with 5 bases between. The CDR3 region is CASEGNTGELFF. CDR3 DNA sequence: TGTGCCAGCGAGGGGAACACCGGGGAGCTGTTTTTT.

The chain couples TRBV6-5 to TRBJ1-2, with TRBD1 identical over 8 bases. The CDR3 has 15 residues. J lost 4 bases, V lost 4 bases, and 8 bases had no gene match. CDR1 and CDR2 (germline): MNHEY, SVGAGI. The CDR3 reads CASSWTGMEIYGYTF. The CDR3 DNA reads TGTGCCAGCAGTTGGACAGGGATGGAAATCTATGGCTACACCTTC.